A single sample is the source of the 17 T cell receptor beta chains below, sequenced in a study of blood T cell repertoires in COVID-19. Assay: immunoSEQ multiplex PCR; the TCRdb copy retains only in-frame clones and omits some. Of some 390,000 clones listed, more than 80% are singletons. Input material: PBMCs or T cells enriched from blood (not recorded which). These receptors originate from a young man who had recovered from COVID-19.

The chain employs TRBV6-5 and TRBJ2-1; TRBD1 might be the D (5 bases). The CDR3 extends over 14 amino acids. CDR1 MNHEY and CDR2 SVGAGI come from the germline V gene. V was pared by 6 bases and J by 8 bases, with 17 bases between. The CDR3 DNA reads as TGTGCCAGCAGACCACCCGACAGTCGAGATGAGCAGTTCTTC. Protein product: CASRPPDSRDEQFF.

The chain combines TRBV12-5 with TRBJ2-2; TRBD2 matches 8 bases. The V segment lost 0 bases and the J segment 3 bases; nucleotides outside the gene matches: 3. This CDR3 comprises 16 residues. Germline-derived CDR1 and CDR2 are LGHNT and FRNRAP. The CDR3 region is CASGLVLTSDTGELFF. Written as DNA, the CDR3 is TGTGCTAGTGGTTTGGTATTGACTAGCGACACCGGGGAGCTGTTTTTT.

The V call is TRBV5-1, the J call TRBJ1-2; 9 bases fit TRBD1. J lost 4 bases, V lost 3 bases, and 7 bases had no gene match. Germline V lookup: CDR1 SGHRS, CDR2 YFSETQ. This CDR3 has 15 residues. The CDR3 sequence is CASSWTGQGTYGYTF. In DNA, the CDR3 is TGCGCCAGCAGCTGGACCGGACAGGGGACCTATGGCTACACCTTC.

The chain uses TRBV27 and TRBJ2-1, with 11 bases identical to TRBD2. Trimming at V came to 2 bases and at J to 6 bases, leaving 3 bases not matched to a gene. The CDR3 length is 15 residues. Germline assignment: CDR1 MNHEY and CDR2 SMNVEV (reference sequence). For the CDR3, the DNA is TGTGCCAGCAGTTTAATTAGCGGGAGGGTCAATGAGCAGTTCTTC. This encodes CASSLISGRVNEQFF.

The rearrangement uses TRBV5-1 and TRBJ1-4; 7 nucleotides align to TRBD1. V dropped 4 bases and J dropped 0; count of bases not matched to a gene: 6. Germline assignment: CDR1 SGHRS and CDR2 YFSETQ. CDR3 length: 16 residues. As DNA, the CDR3 is TGCGCCAGCAGCCTCAGGGGGGTCACAACTAATGAAAAACTGTTTTTT. Translation gives CASSLRGVTTNEKLFF. The full variable domain, with the rest looked up from reference TRBV5-1 and TRBJ1-4, is KAGVTQTPRYLIKTRGQQVTLSCSPISGHRSVSWYQQTPGQGLQFLFEYFSETQRNKGNFPGRFSGRQFSNSRSEMNVSTLELGDSALYLCASSLRGVTTNEKLFFGSGTQLSVL.

The genes are TRBV10-3 and TRBJ2-3, with 9 bases matching TRBD2. Germline values: CDR1 ENHRY, CDR2 SYGVKD. The CDR3 totals 17 residues. V lost 0 bases and J lost 2; bases outside the gene matches: 6. The CDR3 DNA reads TGTGCCATCAGTGAGTCGAGGCTAGCGGGGTTCACAGATACGCAGTATTTT. Translated: CAISESRLAGFTDTQYF.

The V and J genes are TRBV6-5 and TRBJ1-2; D gene uncertain. The CDR3 has 13 residues. The V end was cut by 0 bases, the J end by 3 bases, with 5 bases between. Germline values: CDR1 MNHEY, CDR2 SVGAGI. In nucleotides, the CDR3 is TGTGCCAGCAGTTACTCGAACTACTATGGCTACACCTTC. Translation gives CASSYSNYYGYTF.

The gene calls are TRBV28 and TRBJ2-1, with 11 bases lining up with TRBD2. Germline CDR1 MDHEN, CDR2 SYDVKM. J lost 12 bases, V lost 6 bases, and 10 bases had no gene match. This CDR3 spans 14 amino acids. CDR3 amino acids: CASRLAGAGRRQFF. CDR3 nucleotides: TGTGCCAGCAGACTAGCGGGAGCGGGTAGGAGGCAGTTCTTC.

The J gene is TRBJ2-2, the V gene TRBV27; 9 bases line up with TRBD1. The ends lost 5 bases at V and 4 bases at J; junction bases unmatched: 5. Germline-derived CDR1 and CDR2 are MNHEY and SMNVEV (reference sequence). CDR3 length equals 15 residues. CDR3 loop: CASSTLTGGTGELFF. The CDR3, as DNA: TGTGCCAGCAGTACCTTGACAGGGGGCACCGGGGAGCTGTTTTTT.

The V gene is TRBV16, the J gene TRBJ1-5, with 8 bases aligning to TRBD1. V trimming: 4 bases; J trimming: 5 bases; junction bases outside the gene matches: 4. CDR1 and CDR2 (germline): KGHSY, FQNENV. The CDR3 contains 14 residues. The CDR3 reads CASSPTGVDQPQHF. The CDR3, as DNA: TGTGCCAGCAGCCCGACAGGGGTCGATCAGCCCCAGCATTTT.

This chain joins TRBV11-2 and TRBJ2-3; 9 bases fit TRBD2. The CDR3 totals 14 residues. After removal of 1 base from V and 5 bases from J, the junction contained 1 base not matched to a gene. Germline V gene sequence: CDR1 SGHAT, CDR2 FQNNGV. CDR3 DNA sequence: TGTGCCAGCAGCTTAGGAGCGGGAGGAGATACGCAGTATTTT. Translated, it gives CASSLGAGGDTQYF. Based on the CDR3 plus reference TRBV11-2 and TRBJ2-3, the full variable domain is EAGVAQSPRYKIIEKRQSVAFWCNPISGHATLYWYQQILGQGPKLLIQFQNNGVVDDSQLPKDRFSAERLKGVDSTLKIQPAKLEDSAVYLCASSLGAGGDTQYFGPGTRLTVL.

The rearrangement links TRBV9 to TRBJ2-2; perhaps TRBD2 as D (5 bases). The CDR3 runs 14 residues. Germline V lookup: CDR1 SGDLS, CDR2 YYNGEE. V was trimmed by 0 bases and J by 7 bases, leaving 10 bases between them. The CDR3 here is CASSVDLAYGELFF. CDR3 nucleotide sequence: TGTGCCAGCAGCGTAGACCTAGCATACGGGGAGCTGTTTTTT.

This chain links TRBV27 with TRBJ2-7; D call uncertain. Germline V gene data show CDR1 as MNHEY and CDR2 as SMNVEV (reference sequence). The CDR3 runs 15 residues. V lost 2 bases and J 0 bases, leaving 11 bases between the germline ends. CDR3 in amino acids: CASSLKALDSYEQYF. The CDR3 DNA follows: TGTGCCAGCAGTTTAAAAGCGCTTGACTCCTACGAGCAGTACTTC.

The rearrangement links TRBV5-1 to TRBJ1-2; D unclear. The CDR3 has 14 residues. Germline values: CDR1 SGHRS, CDR2 YFSETQ. Trimming shortened V by 1 base and J by 3 bases, and 10 bases separated the two germline ends. CDR3 DNA: TGCGCCAGCAGCTTGAGCGAGTCGTACTATGGCTACACCTTC. Amino acid sequence: CASSLSESYYGYTF.

The sample holds one count of this clone. The rearrangement joins TRBV15 to TRBJ2-7, with 14 bases fitting TRBD2. Germline CDR1 LNHNV, CDR2 YYDKDF (reference sequence). The CDR3 consists of 18 residues. V lost 4 bases and J lost 3; bases outside the gene matches: 11. For the CDR3, the DNA is TGTGCCACCAGCAATTACGCTGGGACTAGCGGGAGACTCTACGAGCAGTACTTC. Its protein product is CATSNYAGTSGRLYEQYF.

V usage is TRBV28 and J usage is TRBJ1-1; TRBD1 aligns across 9 bases. The CDR3 sequence is 14 residues long. Germline V CDR1 and CDR2: MDHEN, SYDVKM. V was clipped by 7 bases and J by 5 bases; unmatched bases: 8. The CDR3 reads CASILQGARTEAFF. The CDR3 coding sequence is TGTGCCAGCATATTACAGGGGGCGCGGACTGAAGCTTTCTTT.

V is TRBV3-1 (or the pseudogene TRBV3-2) and J is TRBJ1-3; D ambiguous. The CDR3 extends over 16 amino acids. V gave up 2 bases and J gave up 5 bases, with 16 bases separating them. Germline CDR1 and CDR2: LGHDT and YNNKEL (reference sequence). Here the CDR3 DNA reads TGTGCCAGCAGCCAACCGGAAGTCCTAGCTAGAAACACCATATATTTT. Translating gives CASSQPEVLARNTIYF.